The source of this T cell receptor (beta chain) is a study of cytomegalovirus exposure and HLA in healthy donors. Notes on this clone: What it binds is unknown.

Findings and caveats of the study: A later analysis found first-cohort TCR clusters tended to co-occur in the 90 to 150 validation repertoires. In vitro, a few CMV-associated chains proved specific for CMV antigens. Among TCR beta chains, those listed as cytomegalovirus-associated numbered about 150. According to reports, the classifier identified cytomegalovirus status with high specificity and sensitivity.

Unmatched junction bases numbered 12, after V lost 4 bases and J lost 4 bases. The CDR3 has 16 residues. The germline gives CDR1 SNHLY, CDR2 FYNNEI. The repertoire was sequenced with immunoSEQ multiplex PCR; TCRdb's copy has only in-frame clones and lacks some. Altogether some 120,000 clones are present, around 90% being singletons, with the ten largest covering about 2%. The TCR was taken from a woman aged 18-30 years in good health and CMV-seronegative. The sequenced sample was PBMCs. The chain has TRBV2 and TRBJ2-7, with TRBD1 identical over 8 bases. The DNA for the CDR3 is TGTGCCAGCAGTGGGGTTGGAACAGGGGGTCAGTACGAGCAGTACTTC. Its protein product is CASSGVGTGGQYEQYF.